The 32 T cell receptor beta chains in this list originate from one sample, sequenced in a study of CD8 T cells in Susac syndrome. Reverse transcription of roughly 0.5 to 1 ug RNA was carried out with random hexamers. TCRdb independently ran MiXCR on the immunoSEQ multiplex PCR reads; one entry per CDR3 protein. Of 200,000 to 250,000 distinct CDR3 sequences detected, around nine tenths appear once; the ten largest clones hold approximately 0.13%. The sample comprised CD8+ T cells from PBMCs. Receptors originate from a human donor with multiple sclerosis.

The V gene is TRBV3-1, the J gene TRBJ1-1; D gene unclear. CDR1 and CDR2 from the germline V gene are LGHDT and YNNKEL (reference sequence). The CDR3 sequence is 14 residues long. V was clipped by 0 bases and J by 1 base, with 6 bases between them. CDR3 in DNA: TGTGCCAGCAGCCAAGATTGGAGGAACACTGAAGCTTTCTTT. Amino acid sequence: CASSQDWRNTEAFF.

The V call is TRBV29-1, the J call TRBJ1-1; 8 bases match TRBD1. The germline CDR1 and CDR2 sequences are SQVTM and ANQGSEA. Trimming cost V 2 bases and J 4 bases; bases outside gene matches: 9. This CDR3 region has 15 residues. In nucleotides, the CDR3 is TGCAGCGTTGAAATTCGCGGCAGGGGGCCCACTGAAGCTTTCTTT. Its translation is CSVEIRGRGPTEAFF.

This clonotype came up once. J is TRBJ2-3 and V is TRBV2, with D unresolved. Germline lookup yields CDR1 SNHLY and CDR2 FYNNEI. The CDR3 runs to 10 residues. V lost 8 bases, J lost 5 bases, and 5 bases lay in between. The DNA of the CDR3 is TGTGCCAGCGGTCGAGATACGCAGTATTTT. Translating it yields CASGRDTQYF.

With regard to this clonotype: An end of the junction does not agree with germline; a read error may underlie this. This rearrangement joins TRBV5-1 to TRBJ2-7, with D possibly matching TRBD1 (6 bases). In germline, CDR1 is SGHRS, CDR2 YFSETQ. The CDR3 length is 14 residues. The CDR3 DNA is TGCGCCAGCAGCTCCGGGACAATCTCCCACGAGCAGTACTTC. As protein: CASSSGTISHEQYF.

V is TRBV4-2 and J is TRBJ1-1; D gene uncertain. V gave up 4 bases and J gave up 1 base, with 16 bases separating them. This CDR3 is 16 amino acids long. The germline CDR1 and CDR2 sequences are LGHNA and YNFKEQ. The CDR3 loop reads CASSLAGGMPNTEAFF. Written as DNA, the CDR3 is TGTGCCAGCAGCCTAGCTGGAGGGATGCCGAACACTGAAGCTTTCTTT.

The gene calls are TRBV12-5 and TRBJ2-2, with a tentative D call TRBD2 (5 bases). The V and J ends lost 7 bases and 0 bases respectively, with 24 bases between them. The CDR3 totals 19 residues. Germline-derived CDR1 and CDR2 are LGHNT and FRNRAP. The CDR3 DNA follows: TGTGCTAGTGAAGACTCACAGAGGGTGGGGATAACGAACACCGGGGAGCTGTTTTTT. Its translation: CASEDSQRVGITNTGELFF.

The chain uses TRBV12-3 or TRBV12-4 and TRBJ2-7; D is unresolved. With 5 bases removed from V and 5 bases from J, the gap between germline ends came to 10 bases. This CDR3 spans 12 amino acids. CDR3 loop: CASSAIIHEQYF. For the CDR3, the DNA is TGTGCCAGCAGTGCCATCATCCACGAGCAGTACTTC.

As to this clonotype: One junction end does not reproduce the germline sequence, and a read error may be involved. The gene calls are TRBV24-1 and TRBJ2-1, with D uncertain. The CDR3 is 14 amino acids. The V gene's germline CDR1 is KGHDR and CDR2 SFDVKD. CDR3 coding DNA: TGTGCCACCAGTGCCGGTGCGGCCTACAGTGAGCAGTTCTTC. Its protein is CATSAGAAYSEQFF.

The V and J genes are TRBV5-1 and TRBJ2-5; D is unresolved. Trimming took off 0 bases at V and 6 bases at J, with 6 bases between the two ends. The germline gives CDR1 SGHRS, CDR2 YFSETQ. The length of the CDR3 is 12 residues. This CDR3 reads CASSLAEKTQYF. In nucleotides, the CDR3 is TGCGCCAGCAGCTTGGCCGAAAAGACCCAGTACTTC.

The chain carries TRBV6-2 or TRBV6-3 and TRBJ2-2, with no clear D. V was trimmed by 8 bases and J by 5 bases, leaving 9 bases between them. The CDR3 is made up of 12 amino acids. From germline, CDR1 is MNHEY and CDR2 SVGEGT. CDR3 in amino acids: CASENSTGELFF. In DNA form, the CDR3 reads TGTGCCAGCGAAAACTCGACCGGGGAGCTGTTTTTT.

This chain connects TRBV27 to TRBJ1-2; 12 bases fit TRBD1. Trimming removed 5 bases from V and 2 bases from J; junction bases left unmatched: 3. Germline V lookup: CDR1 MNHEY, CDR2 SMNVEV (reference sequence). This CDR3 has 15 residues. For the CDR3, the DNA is TGTGCCAGCAGTCCCGGGACAGGGGGCAACTATGGCTACACCTTC. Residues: CASSPGTGGNYGYTF.

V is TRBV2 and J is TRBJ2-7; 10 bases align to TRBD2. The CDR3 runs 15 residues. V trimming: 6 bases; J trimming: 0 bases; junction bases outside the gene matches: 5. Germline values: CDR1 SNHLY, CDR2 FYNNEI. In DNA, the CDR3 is TGTGCCAGCAGCCAAACTAGCGGGGTCTCCTACGAGCAGTACTTC. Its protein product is CASSQTSGVSYEQYF.

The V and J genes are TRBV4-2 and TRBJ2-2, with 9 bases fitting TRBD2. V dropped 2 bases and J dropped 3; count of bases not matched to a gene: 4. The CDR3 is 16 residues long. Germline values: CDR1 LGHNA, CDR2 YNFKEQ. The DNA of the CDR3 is TGTGCCAGCAGCCAATCCAGCGGGGGGTACACCGGGGAGCTGTTTTTT. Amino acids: CASSQSSGGYTGELFF.

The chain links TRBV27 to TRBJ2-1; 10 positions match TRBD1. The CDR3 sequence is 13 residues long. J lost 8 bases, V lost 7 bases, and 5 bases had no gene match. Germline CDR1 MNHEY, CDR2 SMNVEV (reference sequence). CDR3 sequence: CASTQTGGDEQFF. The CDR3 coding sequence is TGTGCCAGCACCCAGACAGGGGGCGATGAGCAGTTCTTC.

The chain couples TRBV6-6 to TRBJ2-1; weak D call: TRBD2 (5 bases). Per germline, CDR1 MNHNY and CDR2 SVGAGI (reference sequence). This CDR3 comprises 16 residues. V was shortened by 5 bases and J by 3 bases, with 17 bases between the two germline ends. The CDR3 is CASSGIGITGYNEQFF. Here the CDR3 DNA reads TGTGCCAGCAGTGGAATCGGGATCACGGGCTACAATGAGCAGTTCTTC.

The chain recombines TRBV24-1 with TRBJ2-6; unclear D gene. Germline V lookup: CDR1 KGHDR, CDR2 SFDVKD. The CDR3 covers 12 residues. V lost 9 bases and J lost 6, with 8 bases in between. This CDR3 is CATGELANVLTF. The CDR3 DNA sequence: TGTGCCACCGGCGAGCTGGCCAACGTCCTGACTTTC.

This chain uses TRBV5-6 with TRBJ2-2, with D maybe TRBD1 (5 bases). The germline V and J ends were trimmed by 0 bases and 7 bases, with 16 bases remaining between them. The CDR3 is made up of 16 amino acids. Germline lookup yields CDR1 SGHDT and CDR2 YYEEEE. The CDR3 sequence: CASSLELQGHGGELFF. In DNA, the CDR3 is TGTGCCAGCAGCTTGGAGCTCCAGGGTCATGGCGGGGAGCTGTTTTTT.

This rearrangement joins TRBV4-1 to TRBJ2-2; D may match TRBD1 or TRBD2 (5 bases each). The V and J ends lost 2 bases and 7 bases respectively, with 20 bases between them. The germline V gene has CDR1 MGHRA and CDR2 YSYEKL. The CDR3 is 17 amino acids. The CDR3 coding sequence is TGCGCCAGCAGCCAATTCCCCGACAGCCCCGGGGTCGGGGAGCTGTTTTTT. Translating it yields CASSQFPDSPGVGELFF.

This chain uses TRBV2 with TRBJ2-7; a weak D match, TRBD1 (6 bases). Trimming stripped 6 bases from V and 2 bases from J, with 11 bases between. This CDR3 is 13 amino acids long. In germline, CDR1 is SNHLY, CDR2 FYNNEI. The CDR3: CASSGTTAYEQYF. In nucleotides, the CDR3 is TGTGCCAGCAGCGGGACAACCGCCTACGAGCAGTACTTC. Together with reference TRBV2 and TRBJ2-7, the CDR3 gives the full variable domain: EPEVTQTPSHQVTQMGQEVILRCVPISNHLYFYWYRQILGQKVEFLVSFYNNEISEKSEIFDDQFSVERPDGSNFTLKIRSTKLEDSAMYFCASSGTTAYEQYFGPGTRLTVT.

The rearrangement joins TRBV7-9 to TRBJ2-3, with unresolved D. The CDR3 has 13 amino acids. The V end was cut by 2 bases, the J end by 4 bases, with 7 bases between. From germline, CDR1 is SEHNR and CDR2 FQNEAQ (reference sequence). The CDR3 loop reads CASSLFSPDTQYF. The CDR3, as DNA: TGTGCCAGCAGCTTATTTTCCCCAGATACGCAGTATTTT.

CDR3 DNA: TGTGCCTGGGACGGTGGGGCAGGGTCGCGCGAGCAGTACTTC. Its translation is CAWDGGAGSREQYF. This rearrangement joins TRBV30 to TRBJ2-7; weak D call: TRBD1 (5 bases). V gave up 5 bases and J gave up 6 bases, with 20 bases separating them. Germline CDR1 and CDR2: GTSNPN and SVGIG (reference sequence). The CDR3 spans 14 residues. Filled out from reference TRBV30 and TRBJ2-7, the complete variable domain reads SQTIHQWPATLVQPVGSPLSLECTVEGTSNPNLYWYRQAAGRGLQLLFYSVGIGQISSEVPQNLSASRPQDRQFILSSKKLLLSDSGFYLCAWDGGAGSREQYFGPGTRLTVT.

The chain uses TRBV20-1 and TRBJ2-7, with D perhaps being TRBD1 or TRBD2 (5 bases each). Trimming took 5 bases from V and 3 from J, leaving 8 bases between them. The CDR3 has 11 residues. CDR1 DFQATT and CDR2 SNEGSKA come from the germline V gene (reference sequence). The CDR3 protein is CSAGGGYEQYF. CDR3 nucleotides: TGCAGTGCTGGTGGGGGCTACGAGCAGTACTTC.

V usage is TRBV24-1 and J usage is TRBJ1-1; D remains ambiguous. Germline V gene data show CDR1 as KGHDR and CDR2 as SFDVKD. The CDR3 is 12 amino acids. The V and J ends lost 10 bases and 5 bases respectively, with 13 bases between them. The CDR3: CATRGRGTEAFF. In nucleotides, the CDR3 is TGTGCCACACGGGGTCGGGGAACTGAAGCTTTCTTT.

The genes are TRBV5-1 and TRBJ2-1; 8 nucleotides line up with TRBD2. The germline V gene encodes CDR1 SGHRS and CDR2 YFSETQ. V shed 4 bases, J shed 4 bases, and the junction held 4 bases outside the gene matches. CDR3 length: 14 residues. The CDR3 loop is CASSLGLDYNEQFF. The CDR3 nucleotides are TGCGCCAGCAGCCTGGGACTAGATTACAATGAGCAGTTCTTC.

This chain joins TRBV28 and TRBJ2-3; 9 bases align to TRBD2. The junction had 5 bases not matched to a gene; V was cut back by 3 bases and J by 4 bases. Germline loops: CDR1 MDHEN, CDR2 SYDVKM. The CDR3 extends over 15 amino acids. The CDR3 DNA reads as TGTGCCAGCAGTTTTTTTAGCGGGGGAGCAGATACGCAGTATTTT. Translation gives CASSFFSGGADTQYF.

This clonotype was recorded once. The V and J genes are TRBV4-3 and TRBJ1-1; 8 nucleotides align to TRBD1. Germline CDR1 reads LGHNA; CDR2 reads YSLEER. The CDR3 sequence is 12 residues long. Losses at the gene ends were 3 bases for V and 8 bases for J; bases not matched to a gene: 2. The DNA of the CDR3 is TGCGCCAGCAGCCAGACAGGGGTGGAAGCTTTCTTT. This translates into CASSQTGVEAFF.

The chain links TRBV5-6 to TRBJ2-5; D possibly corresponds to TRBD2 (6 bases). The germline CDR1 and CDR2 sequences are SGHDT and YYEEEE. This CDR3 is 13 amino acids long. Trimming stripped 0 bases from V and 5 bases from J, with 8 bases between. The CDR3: CASSLGLVETQYF. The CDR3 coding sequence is TGTGCCAGCAGCTTGGGACTAGTGGAGACCCAGTACTTC.

CDR3 in DNA: TGTGCCAGCAGTCTACGGGACGAACCGGGGACCGGAGAGACCCAGTACTTC. This sequence encodes CASSLRDEPGTGETQYF. The chain has TRBV12-3 or TRBV12-4 and TRBJ2-5, with D tentatively TRBD1 or TRBD2 (5 bases each). This CDR3 is 17 amino acids long. With 5 bases removed from V and 4 bases from J, the gap between germline ends came to 23 bases.

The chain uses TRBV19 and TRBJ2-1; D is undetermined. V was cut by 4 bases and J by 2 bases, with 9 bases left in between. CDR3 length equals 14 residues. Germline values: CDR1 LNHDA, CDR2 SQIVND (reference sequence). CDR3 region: CASSSQQTYNEQFF. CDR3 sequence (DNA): TGTGCCAGTAGTAGCCAGCAGACCTACAATGAGCAGTTCTTC.

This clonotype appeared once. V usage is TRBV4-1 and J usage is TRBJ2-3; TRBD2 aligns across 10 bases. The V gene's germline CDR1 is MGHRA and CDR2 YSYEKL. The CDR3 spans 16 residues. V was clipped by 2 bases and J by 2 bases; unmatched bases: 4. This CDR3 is CASSQLAGGYTDTQYF. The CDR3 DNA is TGCGCCAGCAGCCAATTAGCGGGAGGATACACAGATACGCAGTATTTT.

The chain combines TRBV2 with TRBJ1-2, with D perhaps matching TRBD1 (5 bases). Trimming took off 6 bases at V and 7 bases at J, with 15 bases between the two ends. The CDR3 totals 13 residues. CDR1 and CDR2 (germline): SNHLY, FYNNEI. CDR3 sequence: CASSPPGGGGYTF. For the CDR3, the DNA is TGTGCCAGCAGCCCTCCGGGGGGAGGTGGCTACACCTTC.

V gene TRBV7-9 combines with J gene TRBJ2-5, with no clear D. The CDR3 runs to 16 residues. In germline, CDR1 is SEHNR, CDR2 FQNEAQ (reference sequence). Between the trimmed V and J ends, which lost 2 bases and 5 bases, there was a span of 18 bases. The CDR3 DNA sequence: TGTGCCAGCAGCTTAATGTGGTCACCTCTCGAGGAGACCCAGTACTTC. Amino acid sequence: CASSLMWSPLEETQYF.